Below are 23 T cell receptor beta chains sequenced from a single sample in a study of identical twins. Using its own MiXCR run on the 5' RACE reads, TCRdb lists one record per CDR3 protein. The sample contains about 240,000 distinct CDR3 sequences, about an eighth of which appear only once. This same sample was also part of a study on yellow fever vaccine responses in identical twins.

The sequenced sample consisted of memory (CD45RO+) T cells sorted from blood. The receptors come from a young woman in good health.

This chain links TRBV28 with TRBJ2-7; D is unclear. CDR1 and CDR2 (germline): MDHEN, SYDVKM. Deletions cut 3 bases from V and 5 bases from J, with 8 bases between. This CDR3 region has 12 residues. CDR3 amino acids: CASSLSAHEQYF. CDR3 nucleotides: TGTGCCAGCAGTTTGAGTGCCCACGAGCAGTACTTC.

This clonotype was counted between two and nine times. The gene calls are TRBV7-9 and TRBJ1-4, with D maybe TRBD1 (6 bases). Germline V gene sequence: CDR1 SEHNR, CDR2 FQNEAQ (reference sequence). This CDR3 comprises 14 residues. The V gene lost 5 bases and the J gene lost 8 bases, with 15 bases spanning the gap. The CDR3 reads CASSEGEAGEKLFF. The CDR3 bases are TGTGCCAGCAGCGAGGGGGAAGCAGGCGAAAAACTGTTTTTT.

The chain uses TRBV20-1 and TRBJ2-3; the match to TRBD2 covers 13 bases. The trim removed 4 bases at V and 5 bases at J, leaving 9 bases unmatched. The CDR3 consists of 16 residues. The V gene's germline CDR1 is DFQATT and CDR2 SNEGSKA (reference sequence). The CDR3 region has the DNA TGCAGTGCTACGGGACTAGCGGGGCCGTCGGAAGATACGCAGTATTTT. Amino acids: CSATGLAGPSEDTQYF.

The chain combines TRBV5-6 with TRBJ1-2; no clear D. Germline V gene lookup returns CDR1 SGHDT and CDR2 YYEEEE. The CDR3 extends over 14 amino acids. V gave up 2 bases and J gave up 1 base, with 9 bases separating them. CDR3 residues: CASSFWGDNYGYTF. The CDR3 DNA follows: TGTGCCAGCAGCTTCTGGGGTGATAACTATGGCTACACCTTC.

In this sample, this clonotype turned up a few times. This chain links TRBV20-1 with TRBJ2-1; D might be TRBD1 or TRBD2, each matching 5 bases. The CDR3 is 14 residues long. Germline-derived CDR1 and CDR2 are DFQATT and SNEGSKA (reference sequence). V lost 6 bases and J lost 2, with 14 bases in between. The CDR3 spells CSAIRDATYNEQFF. DNA for the CDR3: TGCAGTGCCATCCGGGACGCAACCTACAATGAGCAGTTCTTC.

For the CDR3, the DNA is TGCAGCGTGGAGTTGGGACAGGGGGCTATCAGTGAGCAGTTCTTC. Amino acids: CSVELGQGAISEQFF. J is TRBJ2-1 and V is TRBV29-1; 12 bases line up with TRBD1. Germline loops: CDR1 SQVTM, CDR2 ANQGSEA. The V gene end was trimmed by 6 bases and the J gene end by 9 bases; junction bases not matched to a gene: 12. CDR3 length: 15 residues.

J is TRBJ2-3 and V is TRBV12-3 or TRBV12-4; 8 positions match TRBD1. J lost 2 bases, V lost 5 bases, and 6 bases had no gene match. The CDR3 has 15 residues. The CDR3 spells CASSRQGLDTDTQYF. CDR3 nucleotide sequence: TGTGCCAGCAGTCGACAGGGGCTGGACACAGATACGCAGTATTTT.

This clonotype turned up a few times. The chain uses TRBV20-1 and TRBJ2-3, with D possibly TRBD1 on 5 matching bases. Germline CDR1 and CDR2: DFQATT and SNEGSKA (reference sequence). The CDR3 length is 13 residues. V was shortened by 6 bases and J by 3 bases, with 13 bases between the two germline ends. CDR3 loop: CSARYAGTDTQYF. DNA of the CDR3: TGCAGTGCCAGATACGCAGGGACAGATACGCAGTATTTT.

A few counts support this clonotype. V and J are TRBV5-1 and TRBJ2-3; D tentatively reads TRBD1 or TRBD2 (5 bases each). Germline V CDR1 and CDR2: SGHRS, YFSETQ. The V gene lost 5 bases and the J gene lost 0 bases, with 7 bases spanning the gap. The CDR3 covers 13 residues. The CDR3 DNA sequence: TGCGCCAGCAGGTGGGGGAGCACAGATACGCAGTATTTT. Protein product: CASRWGSTDTQYF. Complete variable domain (other parts from reference TRBV5-1 and TRBJ2-3): KAGVTQTPRYLIKTRGQQVTLSCSPISGHRSVSWYQQTPGQGLQFLFEYFSETQRNKGNFPGRFSGRQFSNSRSEMNVSTLELGDSALYLCASRWGSTDTQYFGPGTRLTVL.

This clonotype was seen only a few times. V and J are TRBV30 and TRBJ2-3, with a possible D match to TRBD1 (5 bases). The CDR3 is made up of 12 amino acids. Trimming pared 5 bases from V and 3 bases from J, leaving 9 bases between. Germline values: CDR1 GTSNPN, CDR2 SVGIG (reference sequence). The DNA of the CDR3 is TGTGCCTGGGGGGCCGTAACAGATACGCAGTATTTT. Encoded protein: CAWGAVTDTQYF.

This clonotype was seen a few times. This sequence joins TRBV10-3 and TRBJ2-7; 11 bases map to TRBD1. V shed 2 bases and J 1 base; nucleotides not matched to a gene: 1. There are 15 residues in the CDR3. Looked up from germline, CDR1 is ENHRY and CDR2 is SYGVKD. CDR3 amino acids: CAISEGDRGSYEQYF. The CDR3 DNA follows: TGTGCCATCAGTGAGGGGGACAGGGGGTCCTACGAGCAGTACTTC.

This clonotype was counted only a few times. V is TRBV19 and J is TRBJ2-2; possibly TRBD1 for D (6 bases). V lost 7 bases to trimming and J lost 5 bases, with 20 bases between them. The CDR3 contains 16 residues. Germline V gives CDR1 LNHDA, CDR2 SQIVND (reference sequence). CDR3 sequence: CASTTDSLIGTGELFF. The CDR3 DNA reads as TGTGCCAGTACGACGGACAGCCTAATCGGGACCGGGGAGCTGTTTTTT.

The rearrangement links TRBV4-3 to TRBJ2-7, with 8 positions matching TRBD1. The CDR3 has 16 residues. Per germline, CDR1 LGHNA and CDR2 YSLEER. After removal of 2 bases from V and 0 bases from J, the junction contained 6 bases not matched to a gene. The DNA for the CDR3 is TGCGCCAGCAGCCAACAGGTCGGGACAGGCTCCTACGAGCAGTACTTC. As protein: CASSQQVGTGSYEQYF.

The V and J genes are TRBV24-1 and TRBJ2-1, with 10 bases aligning to TRBD2. This CDR3 contains 15 residues. CDR1 KGHDR and CDR2 SFDVKD come from the germline V gene. V shed 3 bases, J shed 7 bases, and the junction held 5 bases outside the gene matches. CDR3 in amino acids: CATSDEASGRNEQFF. DNA of the CDR3: TGTGCCACCAGTGATGAGGCTAGCGGGAGAAATGAGCAGTTCTTC.

This clonotype was counted ten times or more. The gene calls are TRBV2 and TRBJ2-3, with TRBD1 as a possible D gene (7 bases). Germline-derived CDR1 and CDR2 are SNHLY and FYNNEI. V was pared by 5 bases and J by 5 bases, with 26 bases between. This CDR3 contains 18 residues. The CDR3 reads CASSLPGGQRTRGDTQYF. The CDR3 nucleotides are TGTGCCAGCAGTCTTCCCGGGGGACAGCGCACCCGGGGAGATACGCAGTATTTT.

This clonotype was picked up a small number of times. The V call is TRBV7-9, the J call TRBJ2-1, with 8 positions matching TRBD2. The germline V gene encodes CDR1 SEHNR and CDR2 FQNEAQ (reference sequence). The V gene end was trimmed by 5 bases and the J gene end by 6 bases; junction bases not matched to a gene: 12. The CDR3 contains 16 residues. This CDR3 reads CASSPKGAGEGNEQFF. In DNA form, the CDR3 reads TGTGCCAGCAGCCCTAAGGGAGCGGGAGAGGGCAATGAGCAGTTCTTC. Combining the CDR3 with reference TRBV7-9 and TRBJ2-1 gives the whole variable domain DTGVSQNPRHKITKRGQNVTFRCDPISEHNRLYWYRQTLGQGPEFLTYFQNEAQLEKSRLLSDRFSAERPKGSFSTLEIQRTEQGDSAMYLCASSPKGAGEGNEQFFGPGTRLTVL.

This clonotype was counted between two and nine times. The chain combines TRBV28 with TRBJ2-2; TRBD2 matches at 10 bases. Trimming removed 5 bases from V and 3 bases from J; junction bases left unmatched: 12. The CDR3 covers 18 residues. Germline V gives CDR1 MDHEN, CDR2 SYDVKM. The CDR3 nucleotides read TGTGCCAGCAGTCCTCTGATGGGTAGCGGGAGGTACACCGGGGAGCTGTTTTTT. Its translation is CASSPLMGSGRYTGELFF.

This clonotype was observed a few times. The V call is TRBV7-2, the J call TRBJ2-4; D unresolved. The CDR3 is 15 residues long. Germline CDR1 reads SGHTA; CDR2 reads FQGNSA. Trimming left V 5 bases short and J 0 bases short, with 11 bases between. The CDR3 bases are TGTGCCAGCAGCCCGGGCGCCGTAGCCAAAAACATTCAGTACTTC. This sequence encodes CASSPGAVAKNIQYF.

This clonotype was recorded only once. This may stem from a read error, because a much larger clone lies one nucleotide away. Here the CDR3 omits its conserved ending phenylalanine or tryptophan, so a read error is the likely source. The J gene is TRBJ2-1, the V gene TRBV18; 10 nucleotides match TRBD2. Germline-derived CDR1 and CDR2 are KGHSH and LQKENI. J gave up 0 bases and V 1 base, and 6 bases lay outside the gene matches. CDR3 size: 18 residues. CDR3 coding DNA: TGTGCCAGCTCACCACGGGGTTCTAGCGGGAGCTCCTACAATGAGCAGTTCTCC. Protein product: CASSPRGSSGSSYNEQFS.

This clonotype was seen a handful of times. The chain couples TRBV28 to TRBJ2-1, with TRBD1 identical over 9 bases. Germline CDR1 reads MDHEN; CDR2 reads SYDVKM. V lost 6 bases and J lost 1; bases outside the gene matches: 4. The CDR3 runs to 15 residues. CDR3 DNA: TGTGCCAGCAGGGCCGACAGGGGGTCCTACAATGAGCAGTTCTTC. Amino acids: CASRADRGSYNEQFF. Using reference TRBV28 and TRBJ2-1 for the parts outside the CDR3, the full variable domain is DVKVTQSSRYLVKRTGEKVFLECVQDMDHENMFWYRQDPGLGLRLIYFSYDVKMKEKGDIPEGYSVSREKKERFSLILESASTNQTSMYLCASRADRGSYNEQFFGPGTRLTVL.

This clonotype has just a few counts. The V and J genes are TRBV23-1 and TRBJ2-3, with D hard to call. Being an ORF, TRBV23-1 has a function that is uncertain. This CDR3 contains 14 residues. Trimming shortened V by 6 bases and J by 6 bases, and 16 bases separated the two germline ends. CDR3 amino acids: CASRSGPVPDTQYF. The CDR3 DNA follows: TGCGCCAGCAGGTCGGGTCCAGTTCCGGATACGCAGTATTTT.

The chain's CDR3 is CASSYSPGPYEQYF. DNA of the CDR3: TGTGCCAGCAGTTACTCACCGGGACCCTACGAGCAGTACTTC. This chain links TRBV6-2 or TRBV6-3 with TRBJ2-7; D might be TRBD1 or TRBD2, each matching 5 bases. The length of the CDR3 is 14 residues. Germline V gene data show CDR1 as MNHEY and CDR2 as SVGEGT. The V end lost 0 bases, the J end lost 2 bases, and 8 bases lay between the germline ends.

This clonotype was observed many times. The V gene is TRBV7-8, the J gene TRBJ2-7; TRBD1 aligns across 8 bases. The J segment lost 4 bases and the V segment lost 1 base, leaving 6 bases of the junction unmatched. Per the germline V gene, CDR1 is SGHVS and CDR2 is FQNEAQ. CDR3 size: 15 residues. CDR3 residues: CASSLETGGPYEQYF. CDR3 DNA: TGTGCCAGCAGCTTAGAAACAGGGGGGCCGTACGAGCAGTACTTC.